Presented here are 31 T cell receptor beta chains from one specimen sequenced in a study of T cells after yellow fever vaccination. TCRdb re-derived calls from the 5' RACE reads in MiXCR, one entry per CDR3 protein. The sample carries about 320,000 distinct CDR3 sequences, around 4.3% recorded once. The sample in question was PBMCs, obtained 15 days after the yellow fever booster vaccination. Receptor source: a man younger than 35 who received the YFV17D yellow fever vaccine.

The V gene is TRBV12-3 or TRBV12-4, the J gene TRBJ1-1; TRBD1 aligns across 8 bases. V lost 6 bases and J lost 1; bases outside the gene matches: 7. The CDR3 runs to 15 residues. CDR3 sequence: CASSLDRARNTEAFF. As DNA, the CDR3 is TGTGCCAGCAGCTTGGACAGGGCCAGGAACACTGAAGCTTTCTTT.

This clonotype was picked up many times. CDR3 protein: CASSLDWGGENSPLHF. CDR3 in DNA: TGTGCCAGCAGTTTAGATTGGGGAGGAGAGAATTCACCCCTCCACTTT. The V call is TRBV28, the J call TRBJ1-6; D is ambiguous. The CDR3 is 16 amino acids. The ends were cut back, 2 bases at V and 7 bases at J, with 15 bases in the middle. Germline V gives CDR1 MDHEN, CDR2 SYDVKM.

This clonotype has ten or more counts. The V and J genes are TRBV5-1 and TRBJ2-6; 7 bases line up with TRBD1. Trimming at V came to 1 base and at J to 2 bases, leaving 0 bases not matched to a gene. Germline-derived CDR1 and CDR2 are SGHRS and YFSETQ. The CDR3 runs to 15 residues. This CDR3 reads CASSLRGPGANVLTF. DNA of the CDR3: TGCGCCAGCAGCTTGAGGGGGCCTGGGGCCAACGTCCTGACTTTC.

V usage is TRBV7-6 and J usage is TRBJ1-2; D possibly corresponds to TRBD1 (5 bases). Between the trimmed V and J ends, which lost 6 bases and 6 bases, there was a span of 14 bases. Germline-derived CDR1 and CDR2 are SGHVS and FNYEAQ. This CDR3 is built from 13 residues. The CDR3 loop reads CASSQRGPDGYTF. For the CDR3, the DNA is TGTGCCAGCAGTCAGAGGGGCCCTGATGGCTACACCTTC. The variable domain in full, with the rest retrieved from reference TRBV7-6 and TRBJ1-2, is GAGVSQSPRYKVTKRGQDVALRCDPISGHVSLYWYRQALGQGPEFLTYFNYEAQQDKSGLPNDRFSAERPEGSISTLTIQRTEQRDSAMYRCASSQRGPDGYTFGSGTRLTVV.

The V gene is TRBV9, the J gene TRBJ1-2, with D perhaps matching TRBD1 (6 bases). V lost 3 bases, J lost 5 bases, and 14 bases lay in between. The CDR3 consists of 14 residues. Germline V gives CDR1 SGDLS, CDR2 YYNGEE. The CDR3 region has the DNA TGTGCCAGCAGCGCTACACAGGGAACGTATGGCTACACCTTC. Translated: CASSATQGTYGYTF.

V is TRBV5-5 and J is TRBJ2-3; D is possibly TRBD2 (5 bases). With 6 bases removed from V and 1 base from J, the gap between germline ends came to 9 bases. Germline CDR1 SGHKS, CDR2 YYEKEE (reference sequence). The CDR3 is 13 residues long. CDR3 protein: CASKGLGTDTQYF. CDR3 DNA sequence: TGTGCCAGCAAAGGACTCGGCACAGATACGCAGTATTTT.

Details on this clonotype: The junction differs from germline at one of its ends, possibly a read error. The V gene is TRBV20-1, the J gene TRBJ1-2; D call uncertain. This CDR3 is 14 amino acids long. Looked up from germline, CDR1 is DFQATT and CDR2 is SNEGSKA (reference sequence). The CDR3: CCAKAPGYNYGYTF. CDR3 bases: TGCTGTGCTAAAGCGCCCGGGTACAACTATGGCTACACCTTC.

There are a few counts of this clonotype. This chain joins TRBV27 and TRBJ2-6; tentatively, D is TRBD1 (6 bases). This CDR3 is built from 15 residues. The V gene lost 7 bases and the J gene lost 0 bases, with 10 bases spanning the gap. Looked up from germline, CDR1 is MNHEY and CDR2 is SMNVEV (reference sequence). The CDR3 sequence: CASKGESSGANVLTF. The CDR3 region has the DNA TGTGCCAGCAAGGGGGAGTCCTCTGGGGCCAACGTCCTGACTTTC.

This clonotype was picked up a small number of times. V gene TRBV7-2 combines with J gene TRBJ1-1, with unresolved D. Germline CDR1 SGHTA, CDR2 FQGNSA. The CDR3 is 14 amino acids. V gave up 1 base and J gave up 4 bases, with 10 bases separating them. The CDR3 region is CASSLGPLGTEAFF. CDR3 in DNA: TGTGCCAGCAGCTTAGGTCCACTGGGCACTGAAGCTTTCTTT.

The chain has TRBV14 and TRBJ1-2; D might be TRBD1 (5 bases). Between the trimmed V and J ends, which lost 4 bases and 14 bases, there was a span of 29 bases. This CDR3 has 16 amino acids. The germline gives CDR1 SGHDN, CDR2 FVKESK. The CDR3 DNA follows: TGTGCCAGCAGCCTAACAGGAACGGCGGAGGAAGTTTTGAGAACCTTC. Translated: CASSLTGTAEEVLRTF.

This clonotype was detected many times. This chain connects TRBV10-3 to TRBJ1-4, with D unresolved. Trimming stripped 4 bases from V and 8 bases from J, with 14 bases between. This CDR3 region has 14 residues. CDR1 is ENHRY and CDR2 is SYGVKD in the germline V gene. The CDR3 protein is CAISATGGSEKLFF. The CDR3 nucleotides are TGTGCCATCAGTGCCACGGGAGGTAGCGAAAAACTGTTTTTT.

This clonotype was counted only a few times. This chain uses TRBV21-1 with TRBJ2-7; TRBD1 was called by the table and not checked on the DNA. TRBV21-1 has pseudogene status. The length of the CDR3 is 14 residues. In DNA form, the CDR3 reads TGTGCCAGCAGCAATCGGGGGCGCGGCTACGAGCAGTACTTC. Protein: CASSNRGRGYEQYF.

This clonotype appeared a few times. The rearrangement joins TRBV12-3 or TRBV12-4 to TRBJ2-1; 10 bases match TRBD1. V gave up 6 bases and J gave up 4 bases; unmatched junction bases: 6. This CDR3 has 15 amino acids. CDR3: CASRPPGQGYNEQFF. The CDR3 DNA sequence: TGTGCCAGCAGACCCCCGGGACAGGGGTACAATGAGCAGTTCTTC.

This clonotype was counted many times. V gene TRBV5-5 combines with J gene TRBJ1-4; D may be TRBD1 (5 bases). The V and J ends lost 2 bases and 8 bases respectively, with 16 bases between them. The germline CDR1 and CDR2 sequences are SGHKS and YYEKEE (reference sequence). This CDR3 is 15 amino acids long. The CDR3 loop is CASSFVQGSVEKLFF. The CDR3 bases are TGTGCCAGCAGCTTCGTTCAGGGAAGTGTAGAAAAACTGTTTTTT.

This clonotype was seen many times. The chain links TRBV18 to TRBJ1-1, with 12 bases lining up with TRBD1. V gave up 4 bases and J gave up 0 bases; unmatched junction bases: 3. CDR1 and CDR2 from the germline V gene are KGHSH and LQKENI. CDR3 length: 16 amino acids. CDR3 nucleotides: TGTGCCAGCTCACGGGGACAGGGGGCAATGAACACTGAAGCTTTCTTT. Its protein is CASSRGQGAMNTEAFF.

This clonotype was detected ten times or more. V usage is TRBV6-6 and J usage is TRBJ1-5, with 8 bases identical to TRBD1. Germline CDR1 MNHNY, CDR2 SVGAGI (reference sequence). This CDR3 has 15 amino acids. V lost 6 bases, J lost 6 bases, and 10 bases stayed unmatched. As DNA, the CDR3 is TGTGCCAGCAGATCACAGGGGGATCTTGGTCAGCCCCAGCATTTT. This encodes CASRSQGDLGQPQHF.

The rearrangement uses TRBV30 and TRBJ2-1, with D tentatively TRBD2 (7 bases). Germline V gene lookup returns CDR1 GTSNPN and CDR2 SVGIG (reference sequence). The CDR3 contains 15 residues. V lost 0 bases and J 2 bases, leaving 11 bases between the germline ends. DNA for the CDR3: TGTGCCTGGAGTGTACGAGGGGGGGCCTACAATGAGCAGTTCTTC. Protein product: CAWSVRGGAYNEQFF.

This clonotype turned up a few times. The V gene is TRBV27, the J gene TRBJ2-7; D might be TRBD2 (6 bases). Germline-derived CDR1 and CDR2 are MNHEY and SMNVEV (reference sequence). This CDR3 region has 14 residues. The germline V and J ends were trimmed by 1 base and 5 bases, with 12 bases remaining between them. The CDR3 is CASSLYGGVHEQYV. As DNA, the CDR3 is TGTGCCAGCAGTTTATATGGAGGGGTCCACGAGCAGTACGTC.

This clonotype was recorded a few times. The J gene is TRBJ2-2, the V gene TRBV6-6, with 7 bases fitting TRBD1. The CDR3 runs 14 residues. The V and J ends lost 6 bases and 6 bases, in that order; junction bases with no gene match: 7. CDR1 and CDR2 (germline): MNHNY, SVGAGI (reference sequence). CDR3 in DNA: TGTGCCAGCAGGCTGACAGGGAAGGCCGGGGAGCTGTTTTTT. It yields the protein CASRLTGKAGELFF.

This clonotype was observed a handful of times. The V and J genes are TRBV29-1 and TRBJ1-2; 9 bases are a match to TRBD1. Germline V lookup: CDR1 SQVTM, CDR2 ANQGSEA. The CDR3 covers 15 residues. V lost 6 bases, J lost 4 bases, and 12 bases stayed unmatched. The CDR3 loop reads CSVSVRDREVYGYTF. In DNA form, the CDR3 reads TGCAGCGTAAGCGTCCGGGACAGGGAGGTCTATGGCTACACCTTC.

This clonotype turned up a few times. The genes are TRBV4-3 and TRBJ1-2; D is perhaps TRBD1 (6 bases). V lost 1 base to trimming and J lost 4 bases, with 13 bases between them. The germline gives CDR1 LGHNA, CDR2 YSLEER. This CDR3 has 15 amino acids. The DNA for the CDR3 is TGCGCCAGCAGCCAAGGCGGACAGAATTCCTATGGCTACACCTTC. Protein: CASSQGGQNSYGYTF.

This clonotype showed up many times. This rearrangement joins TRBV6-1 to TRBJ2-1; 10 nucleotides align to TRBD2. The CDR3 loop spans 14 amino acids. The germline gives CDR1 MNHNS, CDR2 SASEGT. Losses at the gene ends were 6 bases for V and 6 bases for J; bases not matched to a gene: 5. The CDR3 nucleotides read TGTGCCAGCAGGAGCGGGGGGGACAGCAATGAGCAGTTCTTC. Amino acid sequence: CASRSGGDSNEQFF.

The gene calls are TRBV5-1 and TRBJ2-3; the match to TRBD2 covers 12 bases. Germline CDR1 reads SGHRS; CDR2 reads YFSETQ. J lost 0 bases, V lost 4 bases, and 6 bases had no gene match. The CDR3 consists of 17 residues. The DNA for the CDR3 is TGCGCCAGCAGCGGACTAGCGGGGCGTACTAGCACAGATACGCAGTATTTT. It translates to CASSGLAGRTSTDTQYF.

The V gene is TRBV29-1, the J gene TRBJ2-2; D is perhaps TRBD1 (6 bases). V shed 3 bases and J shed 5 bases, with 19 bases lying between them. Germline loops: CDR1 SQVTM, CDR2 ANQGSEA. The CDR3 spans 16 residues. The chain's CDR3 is CSVDTPGRGNTGELFF. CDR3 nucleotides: TGCAGCGTTGATACCCCCGGCAGGGGTAATACCGGGGAGCTGTTTTTT.

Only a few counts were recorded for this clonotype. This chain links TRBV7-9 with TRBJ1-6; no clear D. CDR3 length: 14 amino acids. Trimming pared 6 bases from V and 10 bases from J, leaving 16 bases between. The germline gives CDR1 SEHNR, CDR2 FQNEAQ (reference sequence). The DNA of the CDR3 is TGTGCCAGCAGTTCCTGGACCGGAGGCTCACCCCTCCACTTT. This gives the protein CASSSWTGGSPLHF.

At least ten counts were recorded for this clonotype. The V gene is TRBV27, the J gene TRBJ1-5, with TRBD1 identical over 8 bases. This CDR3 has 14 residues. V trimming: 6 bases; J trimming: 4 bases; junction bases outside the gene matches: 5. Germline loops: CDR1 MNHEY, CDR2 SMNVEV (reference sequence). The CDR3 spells CASRKGQGNQPQHF. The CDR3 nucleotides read TGTGCCAGCAGAAAAGGACAGGGTAATCAGCCCCAGCATTTT.

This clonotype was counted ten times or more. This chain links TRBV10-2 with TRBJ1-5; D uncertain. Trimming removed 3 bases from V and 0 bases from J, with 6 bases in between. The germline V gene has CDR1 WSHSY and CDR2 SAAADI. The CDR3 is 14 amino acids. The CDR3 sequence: CASSDTNSNQPQHF. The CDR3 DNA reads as TGCGCCAGCAGTGACACCAATAGCAATCAGCCCCAGCATTTT.

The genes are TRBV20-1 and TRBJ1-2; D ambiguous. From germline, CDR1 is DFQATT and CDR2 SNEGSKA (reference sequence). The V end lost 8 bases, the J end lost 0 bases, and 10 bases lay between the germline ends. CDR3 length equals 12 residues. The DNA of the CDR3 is TGCAGTCCCTACACCGCTAACTATGGCTACACCTTC. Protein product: CSPYTANYGYTF.

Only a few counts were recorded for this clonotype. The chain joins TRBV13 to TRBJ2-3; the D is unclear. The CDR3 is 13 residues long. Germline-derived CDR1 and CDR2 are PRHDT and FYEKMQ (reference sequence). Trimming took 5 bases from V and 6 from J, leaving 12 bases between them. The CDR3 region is CASSLPSSDTQYF. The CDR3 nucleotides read TGTGCCAGCAGCCTCCCCAGCAGCGATACGCAGTATTTT.

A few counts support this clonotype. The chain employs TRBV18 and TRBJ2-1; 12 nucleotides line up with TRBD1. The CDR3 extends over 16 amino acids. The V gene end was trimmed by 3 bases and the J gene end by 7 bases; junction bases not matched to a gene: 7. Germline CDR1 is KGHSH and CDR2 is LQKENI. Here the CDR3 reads CASSPGTGGAENEQFF. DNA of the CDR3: TGTGCCAGCTCACCCGGGACAGGGGGCGCGGAGAATGAGCAGTTCTTC.

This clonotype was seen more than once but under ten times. The CDR3, as DNA: TGTGCCAGCTCACCACGTTTCGATCCCGGGAGGAGCACAGATACGCAGTATTTT. Amino acid sequence: CASSPRFDPGRSTDTQYF. The chain links TRBV18 to TRBJ2-3; 7 bases agree with TRBD2. The CDR3 is made up of 18 amino acids. Trimming at V came to 1 base and at J to 0 bases, leaving 10 bases not matched to a gene. CDR1 and CDR2 (germline): KGHSH, LQKENI.